The clone carrying this T cell receptor beta chain has ten or more counts. J gave up 0 bases and V 5 bases, and 8 bases lay outside the gene matches. Germline loops: CDR1 MDHEN, CDR2 SYDVKM. The CDR3 covers 17 residues. TCR beta CDR3 regions were amplified from RNA. TCR CDR3 underwent first-round RT-PCR with the HTBI primer set. One entry per CDR3 protein, called by TCRdb with MiXCR from the multiplex PCR reads. The repertoire consists of approximately 520,000 distinct CDR3 sequences, with around 21% occurring once and the leading ten covering about 30%. The data originate from a study of T cells in Graves' hyperthyroidism and ophthalmopathy.

This receptor was identified in a young man with Graves' hyperthyroidism. The chain carries TRBV28 and TRBJ1-5, with TRBD1 matching over 9 bases. The sample comprised blood. The CDR3 region has the DNA TGTGCCAGCAGTATCCGGACAGGGGCGTATAGCAATCAGCCCCAGCATTTT. This translates into CASSIRTGAYSNQPQHF.